The 4 T cell receptor beta chains given below trace back to one sample, sequenced in a study of T cell changes during pregnancy in multiple sclerosis. Sequencing used immunoSEQ multiplex PCR; TCRdb keeps in-frame clones, though not all of them. The profile shows 45,000 to 60,000 clones, over 85% of them singletons. The sample in question was peripheral blood, obtained in the first trimester of pregnancy. Every receptor here comes from a female donor with multiple sclerosis, enrolled in a pregnancy study.

The chain carries TRBV14 and TRBJ1-1; TRBD1 is a possible D gene (5 bases). The V and J ends lost 4 bases and 6 bases respectively, with 12 bases between them. Per the germline V gene, CDR1 is SGHDN and CDR2 is FVKESK. This CDR3 spans 13 amino acids. The CDR3 is CASSLLDSSEAFF. In DNA, the CDR3 is TGTGCCAGCAGCCTCCTAGACAGTTCTGAAGCTTTCTTT.

The chain carries TRBV9 and TRBJ1-1; D might be TRBD1 (6 bases). This CDR3 has 15 amino acids. Per the germline V gene, CDR1 is SGDLS and CDR2 is YYNGEE. V lost 0 bases and J lost 0, with 9 bases in between. This CDR3 reads CASSVEGTLNTEAFF. CDR3 in DNA: TGTGCCAGCAGCGTAGAGGGGACATTGAACACTGAAGCTTTCTTT. Full variable domain (remainder filled in from reference TRBV9 and TRBJ1-1): DSGVTQTPKHLITATGQRVTLRCSPRSGDLSVYWYQQSLDQGLQFLIQYYNGEERAKGNILERFSAQQFPDLHSELNLSSLELGDSALYFCASSVEGTLNTEAFFGQGTRLTVV.

J is TRBJ2-7 and V is TRBV7-2; D perhaps matches TRBD2 (6 bases). Germline CDR1 is SGHTA and CDR2 is FQGNSA. V was pared by 4 bases and J by 5 bases, with 15 bases between. The CDR3 extends over 14 amino acids. CDR3 DNA sequence: TGTGCCAGCAGCTCCGAACCTAGCGTCGACGAGCAGTACTTC. Translating it yields CASSSEPSVDEQYF.

The genes are TRBV28 and TRBJ1-5; 7 nucleotides match TRBD1. This CDR3 is 13 amino acids long. Germline V CDR1 and CDR2: MDHEN, SYDVKM. With V trimmed by 8 bases and J by 7 bases, 8 bases remained unmatched. The DNA of the CDR3 is TGTGCCAGCCTCGGACAGGTCGTACAGCCCCAGCATTTT. Translation: CASLGQVVQPQHF.